Listed here are 22 T cell receptor beta chains from one sample, sequenced in a study of blood T cell repertoires in COVID-19. Sequencing was performed with immunoSEQ multiplex PCR; in TCRdb, only in-frame clones are kept and a portion is missing. The sample includes 85,000 to 110,000 clones, around 84% of them seen just once. Input material: peripheral blood. These receptor sequences come from a human donor in a cohort sampled during active COVID-19.

V usage is TRBV9 and J usage is TRBJ2-7; TRBD1 aligns across 10 bases. Germline CDR1 SGDLS, CDR2 YYNGEE. V dropped 0 bases and J dropped 6; count of bases not matched to a gene: 6. CDR3 length equals 15 residues. As DNA, the CDR3 is TGTGCCAGCAGCGTAGGAGGACAGGGGGGCTCCGAGCAGTACTTC. Its protein product is CASSVGGQGGSEQYF.

This chain connects TRBV7-8 to TRBJ2-2; 11 bases match TRBD2. The CDR3 totals 18 residues. The V gene end was trimmed by 1 base and the J gene end by 3 bases; junction bases not matched to a gene: 7. In germline, CDR1 is SGHVS, CDR2 FQNEAQ. Here the CDR3 DNA reads TGTGCCAGCAGCTTAGTGCCTAGCGGGGGGATCGACACCGGGGAGCTGTTTTTT. Amino acid sequence: CASSLVPSGGIDTGELFF.

The chain links TRBV7-6 to TRBJ2-5; a weak D match, TRBD2 (7 bases). Trimming removed 1 base at V and 4 bases at J, with 13 bases between. Germline lookup yields CDR1 SGHVS and CDR2 FNYEAQ. The CDR3 runs to 15 residues. DNA of the CDR3: TGTGCCAGCAGCTTAGAAACAGGGAGGGCAGAGACCCAGTACTTC. Translated: CASSLETGRAETQYF.

The sample holds a few counts of this clone. The V gene is TRBV7-9, the J gene TRBJ2-5; TRBD2 matches at 8 bases. Germline CDR1 reads SEHNR; CDR2 reads FQNEAQ (reference sequence). This CDR3 spans 14 amino acids. V lost 8 bases to trimming and J lost 4 bases; unmatched junction nucleotides: 9. Written as DNA, the CDR3 is TGTGCCAGCCACCCCCCGGGACTAGTAGAGACCCAGTACTTC. Its protein product is CASHPPGLVETQYF.

This clone has only a few counts. The chain combines TRBV3-1 (or the pseudogene TRBV3-2) with TRBJ2-4; the D gene is possibly TRBD2 (7 bases). The CDR3 runs to 18 residues. V was cut by 5 bases and J by 0 bases, with 20 bases left in between. Germline lookup yields CDR1 LGHDT and CDR2 YNNKEL (reference sequence). CDR3 in amino acids: CASSSIGGGGIAKNIQYF. For the CDR3, the DNA is TGTGCCAGCAGCTCGATAGGGGGGGGAGGAATAGCCAAAAACATTCAGTACTTC.

The rearrangement joins TRBV7-2 to TRBJ2-6; maybe TRBD1 (7 bases). Germline V CDR1 and CDR2: SGHTA, FQGNSA. The CDR3 has 15 residues. Between the trimmed V and J ends, which lost 6 bases and 3 bases, there was a span of 12 bases. The CDR3 region is CASSPGGYGANVLTF. The CDR3 DNA follows: TGTGCCAGCAGTCCAGGGGGGTATGGGGCCAACGTCCTGACTTTC. The entire variable domain, with the rest obtained from reference TRBV7-2 and TRBJ2-6, is as follows: GAGVSQSPSNKVTEKGKDVELRCDPISGHTALYWYRQSLGQGLEFLIYFQGNSAPDKSGLPSDRFSAERTGGSVSTLTIQRTQQEDSAVYLCASSPGGYGANVLTFGAGSRLTVL.

The CDR3 sequence: CASSEANYGYTF. CDR3 sequence (DNA): TGTGCCAGCAGTGAGGCTAACTATGGCTACACCTTC. This chain uses TRBV28 with TRBJ1-2; no clear D gene. The CDR3 spans 12 residues. CDR1 MDHEN and CDR2 SYDVKM come from the germline V gene. Trimming pared 5 bases from V and 0 bases from J, leaving 4 bases between.

The chain recombines TRBV3-1 (or the pseudogene TRBV3-2) with TRBJ1-2; 9 nucleotides match TRBD1. CDR3 length equals 13 residues. The germline V gene encodes CDR1 LGHDT and CDR2 YNNKEL (reference sequence). With 4 bases clipped from V and 5 bases from J, the junction kept 2 bases outside the gene matches. Written as DNA, the CDR3 is TGTGCCAGCAGCCCACAGGGGGCGTATGGCTACACCTTC. It translates to CASSPQGAYGYTF.

The rearrangement links TRBV13 to TRBJ1-6; D uncertain. CDR3 length: 12 residues. Germline-derived CDR1 and CDR2 are PRHDT and FYEKMQ (reference sequence). Trimming cost V 7 bases and J 4 bases, with 5 bases left between them. The CDR3 reads CASTQYNSPLHF. DNA for the CDR3: TGTGCCAGCACCCAGTATAATTCACCCCTCCACTTT.

This sequence joins TRBV5-6 and TRBJ2-5; tentatively, D is TRBD2 (5 bases). V lost 4 bases and J lost 4, with 11 bases in between. The CDR3 extends over 13 amino acids. Per germline, CDR1 SGHDT and CDR2 YYEEEE. CDR3 coding DNA: TGTGCCAGCAGCCAAGCCGGGGTAGAGACCCAGTACTTC. Its translation: CASSQAGVETQYF.

Of note for this clone: Other DNA sequences in this specimen translate into the identical CDR3. The V call is TRBV20-1, the J call TRBJ1-1; the D gene is possibly TRBD1 (5 bases). The CDR3 runs to 11 residues. Germline-derived CDR1 and CDR2 are DFQATT and SNEGSKA (reference sequence). The ends were cut back, 3 bases at V and 7 bases at J, with 9 bases in the middle. This CDR3 is CSASSGHEAFF. The CDR3 bases are TGCAGTGCTAGTTCAGGGCATGAAGCTTTCTTT.

The chain recombines TRBV10-2 with TRBJ2-5; D is unclear. The ends were cut back, 3 bases at V and 5 bases at J, with 10 bases in the middle. The CDR3 covers 13 residues. Per the germline V gene, CDR1 is WSHSY and CDR2 is SAAADI. As DNA, the CDR3 is TGCGCCAGCAGTGATCTAAACGGGGAGACCCAGTACTTC. Translation gives CASSDLNGETQYF.

CDR3 in DNA: TGTGCCAGCAGCCAAGACTCACAGATTAGCAATCAGCCCCAGCATTTT. Amino acids: CASSQDSQISNQPQHF. J is TRBJ1-5 and V is TRBV3-1 (or the pseudogene TRBV3-2), with D hard to call. The germline CDR1 and CDR2 sequences are LGHDT and YNNKEL (reference sequence). The CDR3 runs 16 residues. V was clipped by 0 bases and J by 0 bases, with 9 bases between them.

This clone was counted once. The chain has TRBV5-6 and TRBJ2-7; a possible D gene is TRBD1 (5 bases). Deletions cut 2 bases from V and 0 bases from J, with 21 bases between. CDR3 length equals 18 residues. Germline V gene sequence: CDR1 SGHDT, CDR2 YYEEEE. This CDR3 reads CASSFSPTGRVSSYEQYF. CDR3 DNA sequence: TGTGCCAGCAGCTTTAGCCCAACGGGCAGGGTAAGCTCCTACGAGCAGTACTTC.

The chain couples TRBV7-2 to TRBJ2-5; D may be TRBD1 (5 bases). V lost 1 base and J lost 1, with 13 bases in between. In germline, CDR1 is SGHTA, CDR2 FQGNSA. The CDR3 length is 16 residues. The DNA for the CDR3 is TGTGCCAGCAGCTTAGTCTCAGGGCTGACCCAAGAGACCCAGTACTTC. Translated, it gives CASSLVSGLTQETQYF.

In its sample, this clone was seen a few times. The chain links TRBV5-1 to TRBJ1-5; unclear D gene. This CDR3 contains 15 residues. The V gene lost 3 bases and the J gene lost 0 bases, with 10 bases spanning the gap. Per the germline V gene, CDR1 is SGHRS and CDR2 is YFSETQ. CDR3 DNA sequence: TGCGCCAGCAGCTCCGAGGCCGGTAGCAATCAGCCCCAGCATTTT. Its translation: CASSSEAGSNQPQHF.

The chain uses TRBV5-1 and TRBJ1-1; a weak D match, TRBD1 (5 bases). Looked up from germline, CDR1 is SGHRS and CDR2 is YFSETQ. V lost 7 bases and J lost 1, with 8 bases in between. The CDR3 extends over 12 amino acids. CDR3 sequence: CASGRENTEAFF. The DNA of the CDR3 is TGCGCCAGCGGCAGGGAGAACACTGAAGCTTTCTTT.

This clone turned up a few times. The chain employs TRBV5-1 and TRBJ1-2, with TRBD1 as a possible D gene (6 bases). Germline CDR1 reads SGHRS; CDR2 reads YFSETQ. The CDR3 has 17 residues. V was pared by 0 bases and J by 2 bases, with 17 bases between. CDR3 bases: TGCGCCAGCAGCTTGGGGGGGCCGGGATCGGGAAACTATGGCTACACCTTC. As protein: CASSLGGPGSGNYGYTF.

The V and J genes are TRBV12-3 or TRBV12-4 and TRBJ1-5, with 7 bases matching TRBD1. V dropped 5 bases and J dropped 7; count of bases not matched to a gene: 5. The CDR3 length is 13 residues. The DNA for the CDR3 is TGTGCCAGCAGTCCAACAGGGGAGCAGCCCCAGCATTTT. Protein: CASSPTGEQPQHF.

J is TRBJ1-4 and V is TRBV7-2; no clear D gene. In germline, CDR1 is SGHTA, CDR2 FQGNSA. The V end was cut by 4 bases, the J end by 4 bases, with 7 bases between. The CDR3 runs to 13 residues. The CDR3: CASSSSVNEKLFF. The CDR3 DNA follows: TGTGCCAGCAGCTCTTCAGTTAATGAAAAACTGTTTTTT.

This chain links TRBV27 with TRBJ2-5, with TRBD1 matching over 9 bases. The length of the CDR3 is 14 residues. J gave up 7 bases and V 4 bases, and 7 bases lay outside the gene matches. Germline V CDR1 and CDR2: MNHEY, SMNVEV (reference sequence). DNA of the CDR3: TGTGCCAGCAGTTCCGGGGACAGGGTCGCGACCCAGTACTTC. It is translated as CASSSGDRVATQYF.

The rearrangement uses TRBV9 and TRBJ2-6; 8 bases line up with TRBD1. CDR1 is SGDLS and CDR2 is YYNGEE in the germline V gene. J lost 1 base, V lost 4 bases, and 4 bases had no gene match. The CDR3 is 16 amino acids. The CDR3 DNA reads TGTGCCAGCAGCCCGAGACAGGGGTCTGGGGCCAACGTCCTGACTTTC. This encodes CASSPRQGSGANVLTF.